This T cell receptor beta chain was captured in a study of shared clonotypes between healthy human individuals. As for this clone: Antigen: not known.

CDR3 length: 16 amino acids. Germline V CDR1 and CDR2: SGHTA, FQGTGA. The V gene lost 5 bases and the J gene lost 5 bases, with 21 bases spanning the gap. Clones were read by immunoSEQ multiplex PCR, and TCRdb kept only the in-frame ones, dropping some. This table holds about half a million clones, around 79% found once. Whole-study findings and limits: In having few donors, the study represented limited genetic and exposure-history diversity. Researchers sampled only blood; tissue repertoires likely differ.

This receptor was obtained from a woman in her thirties or forties in good health. Some clones in this sample may be carry-over from other donors' samples. The sequenced sample consisted of PBMCs. The chain carries TRBV7-3 and TRBJ1-2; the D gene is possibly TRBD1 (6 bases). CDR3 residues: CASSATHTGTPYGYTF. The CDR3 nucleotides read TGTGCCAGCAGCGCTACCCATACAGGGACTCCTTATGGCTACACCTTC.